The present entry profiles one T cell receptor (beta chain) with its context. Germline V gene sequence: CDR1 SGHRS, CDR2 YFSETQ. This CDR3 has 15 residues. V shed 4 bases and J shed 3 bases, with 13 bases lying between them. It was during active infection that Seattle patients were enrolled and then longitudinally followed. The data are from a study of blood T cell repertoires in COVID-19. Study-wide background: Material from acute and convalescent COVID-19 was sourced from the United States, Italy and Spain. Nucleic acid was either cDNA or gDNA, and it came from T cells, B-cell-depleted T cells, or PBMCs.

The authors' processing: The assay estimated nucleated cells by amplifying reference gene primers. The protocol was immunoSEQ multiplex PCR, while the TCRdb copy is restricted to in-frame clones and leaves out a portion. That table is the source of V, J and clone size, and D and trimming were worked out from the DNA. The repertoire has tens of thousands of clones, approximately 83% of them found once; the top ten carry 25% to 40%. Sequencing used peripheral blood. The receptor's source is a woman older than 75 with COVID-19, enrolled during active disease. The J gene is TRBJ2-2, the V gene TRBV5-1; D perhaps matches TRBD2 (6 bases). The DNA for the CDR3 is TGCGCCAGCAGCGGGGGAGGCCCGGACACCGGGGAGCTGTTTTTT. It specifies CASSGGGPDTGELFF.